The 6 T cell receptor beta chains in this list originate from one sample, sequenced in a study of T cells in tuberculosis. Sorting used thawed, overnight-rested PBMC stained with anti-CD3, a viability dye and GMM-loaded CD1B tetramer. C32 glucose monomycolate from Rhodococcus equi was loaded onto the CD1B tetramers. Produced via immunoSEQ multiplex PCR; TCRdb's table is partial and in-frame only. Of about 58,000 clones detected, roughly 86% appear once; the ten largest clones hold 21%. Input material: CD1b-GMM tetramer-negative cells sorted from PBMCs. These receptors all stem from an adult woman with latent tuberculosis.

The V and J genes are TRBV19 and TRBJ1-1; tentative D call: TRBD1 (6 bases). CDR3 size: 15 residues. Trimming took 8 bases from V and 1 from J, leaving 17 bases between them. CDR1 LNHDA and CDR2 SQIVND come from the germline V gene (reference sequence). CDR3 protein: CASLQRGGGNTEAFF. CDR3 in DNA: TGTGCCAGTCTACAAAGGGGAGGGGGGAACACTGAAGCTTTCTTT. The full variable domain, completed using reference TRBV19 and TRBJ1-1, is DGGITQSPKYLFRKEGQNVTLSCEQNLNHDAMYWYRQDPGQGLRLIYYSQIVNDFQKGDIAEGYSVSREKKESFPLTVTSAQKNPTAFYLCASLQRGGGNTEAFFGQGTRLTVV.

The CDR3 here is CSGDYPGQGLYNSPLHF. CDR3 DNA sequence: TGCAGCGGCGATTACCCGGGACAGGGTTTGTATAATTCACCCCTCCACTTT. The chain couples TRBV29-1 to TRBJ1-6, with 9 bases aligning to TRBD1. The ends lost 7 bases at V and 4 bases at J; junction bases unmatched: 14. The CDR3 runs to 17 residues. Germline CDR1 and CDR2: SQVTM and ANQGSEA.

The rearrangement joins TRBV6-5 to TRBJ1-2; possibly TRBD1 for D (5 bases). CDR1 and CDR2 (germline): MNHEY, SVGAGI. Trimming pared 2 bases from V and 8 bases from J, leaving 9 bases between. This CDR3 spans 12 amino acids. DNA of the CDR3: TGTGCCAGCAGTTACCCGGGGGACGGCTACACCTTC. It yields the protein CASSYPGDGYTF.

CDR3 region: CASSPRAPGTSGRSPYEQYF. The CDR3 DNA reads as TGTGCCAGCAGCCCACGAGCCCCCGGGACTAGCGGGAGATCTCCCTACGAGCAGTACTTC. The chain employs TRBV21-1 and TRBJ2-7; the table's D call of TRBD2 was not tested on the DNA. TRBV21-1 is labeled a pseudogene. The CDR3 contains 20 residues.

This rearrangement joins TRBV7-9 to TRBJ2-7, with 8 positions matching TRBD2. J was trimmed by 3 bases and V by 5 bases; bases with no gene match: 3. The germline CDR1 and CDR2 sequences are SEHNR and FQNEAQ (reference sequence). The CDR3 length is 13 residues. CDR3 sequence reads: CASSTSGSYEQYF. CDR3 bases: TGTGCCAGCAGCACAAGCGGGAGCTACGAGCAGTACTTC.

CDR3 protein: CASSPTGNSNQPQHF. DNA of the CDR3: TGTGCCAGCTCACCGACGGGGAATAGCAATCAGCCCCAGCATTTT. The J gene is TRBJ1-5, the V gene TRBV18; no reliable D call. The V end was cut by 3 bases, the J end by 0 bases, with 9 bases between. The CDR3 consists of 15 residues. Germline CDR1 reads KGHSH; CDR2 reads LQKENI.